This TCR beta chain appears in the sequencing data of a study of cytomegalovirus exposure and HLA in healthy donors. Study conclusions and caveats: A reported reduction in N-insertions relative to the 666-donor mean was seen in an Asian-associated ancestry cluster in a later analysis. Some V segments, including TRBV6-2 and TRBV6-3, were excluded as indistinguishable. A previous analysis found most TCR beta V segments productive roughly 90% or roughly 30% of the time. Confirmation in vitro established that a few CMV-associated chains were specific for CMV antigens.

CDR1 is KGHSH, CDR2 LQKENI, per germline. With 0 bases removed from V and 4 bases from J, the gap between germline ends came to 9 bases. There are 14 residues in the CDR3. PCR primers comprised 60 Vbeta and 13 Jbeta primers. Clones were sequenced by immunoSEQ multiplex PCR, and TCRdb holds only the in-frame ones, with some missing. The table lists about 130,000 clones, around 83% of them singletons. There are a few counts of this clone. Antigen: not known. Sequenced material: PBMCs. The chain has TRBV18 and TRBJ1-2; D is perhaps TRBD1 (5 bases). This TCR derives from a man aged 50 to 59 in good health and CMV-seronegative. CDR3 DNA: TGTGCCAGCTCACCACCGGGGACTGGCTATGGCTACACCTTC. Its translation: CASSPPGTGYGYTF.